The clone carrying this T cell receptor beta chain was observed a few times. Its antigen is currently unknown. From germline, CDR1 is SGHVS and CDR2 FNYEAQ. This CDR3 spans 15 amino acids. V lost 1 base and J lost 1, with 11 bases in between. This entry is derived from a study of cytomegalovirus exposure and HLA in healthy donors. Study-wide results and caveats: There were some V segments, including TRBV6-2 and TRBV6-3, excluded as indistinguishable.

PCR employed 60 Vbeta and 13 Jbeta primers. The repertoire was sequenced with immunoSEQ multiplex PCR; TCRdb's copy has only in-frame clones and lacks some. The table shows 89,000 or so clones, with 75% to 85% occurring only once. Sequenced material: PBMCs. V is TRBV7-6 and J is TRBJ2-7, with D tentatively TRBD1 (6 bases). The TCR was taken from a man younger than 35 in good health and CMV-seropositive. CDR3 sequence reads: CASSLEDSPSYEQYF. The CDR3 DNA sequence: TGTGCCAGCAGCTTAGAGGACAGCCCATCCTACGAGCAGTACTTC.